Listed below are T cell receptor beta chains from one sample, sequenced in a study of shared clonotypes between healthy human individuals. Sequencing used immunoSEQ multiplex PCR; TCRdb keeps in-frame clones, though not all of them. Altogether over 2 million clones are present, over 85% being singletons, with the ten largest covering 0.13%. Sequenced material: naive CD4+ T cells sorted from blood. These receptors originate from a man aged 18 to 29 in good health. Each CDR3 is given with its conserved first and last residue. A D gene is named only where the DNA matches it firmly. Where a row states a size, it is once, few, many or the class of an expanded clone; other rows omit it.

abundance	len	v_gene	d_gene	j_gene	CDR3aa	CDR3nt
NA	14	TRBV30	NA	TRBJ2-7	CAWAFTGVWGEQYF	TGTGCCTGGGCATTTACAGGTGTTTGGGGCGAGCAGTACTTC
NA	18	TRBV11-2	NA	TRBJ2-6	CASSLDRLALSGANVLTF	TGTGCCAGCAGCTTAGACAGGCTTGCGCTCTCTGGGGCCAACGTCCTGACTTTC
NA	15	TRBV4-3	TRBD1	TRBJ1-6	CASSQRQGSHSPLHF	TGCGCCAGCAGCCAACGACAGGGAAGTCACTCACCCCTCCACTTT
NA	14	TRBV5-1	TRBD2	TRBJ2-1	CASSLAASGNEQFF	TGCGCCAGCAGCTTGGCCGCTAGCGGCAATGAGCAGTTCTTC
NA	11	TRBV20-1	NA	TRBJ2-5	CSASRPETQYF	TGCAGTGCTAGTCGGCCAGAGACCCAGTACTTC
NA	15	TRBV2	TRBD1	TRBJ2-5	CASRLETGIGETQYF	TGTGCCAGCAGGCTGGAGACAGGGATCGGGGAGACCCAGTACTTC
NA	14	TRBV7-9	NA	TRBJ2-7	CAINLMGIGYEQYF	TGTGCCATCAACCTCATGGGGATCGGGTACGAGCAGTACTTC
NA	16	TRBV19	TRBD1	TRBJ1-5	CASSVSGTGDNQPQHF	TGTGCCAGTAGTGTGTCCGGGACAGGGGACAATCAGCCCCAGCATTTT
NA	14	TRBV19	NA	TRBJ1-6	CASSPRPVTEPLHF	TGTGCCAGTAGTCCCCGTCCGGTCACGGAACCCCTCCACTTT
NA	17	TRBV10-1	TRBD1	TRBJ2-7	CASSQRQGEDKQGEQYF	TGCGCCAGCAGTCAGCGACAGGGCGAGGACAAACAGGGGGAGCAGTACTTC
NA	19	TRBV5-1	NA	TRBJ1-2	CASSLTFAAGLLQAGGYTF	TGCGCCAGCAGCTTGACTTTTGCGGCAGGCTTGCTTCAAGCTGGGGGCTACACCTTC
NA	14	TRBV5-1	NA	TRBJ1-5	CASSLDQQSQPQHF	TGCGCCAGCAGCTTAGACCAACAGAGTCAGCCCCAGCATTTT
NA	14	TRBV2	NA	TRBJ2-2	CASRAGLGTGELFF	TGTGCCAGCAGGGCCGGCCTAGGGACCGGGGAGCTGTTTTTT
NA	14	TRBV2	NA	TRBJ1-1	CASSYGGMNTEAFF	TGTGCCAGCAGTTACGGGGGTATGAACACTGAAGCTTTCTTT
NA	15	TRBV28	NA	TRBJ2-3	CASSWSRTGTDTQYF	TGTGCCAGCAGTTGGTCAAGGACAGGCACAGATACGCAGTATTTT
NA	15	TRBV28	NA	TRBJ2-1	CASTSVGGNYNEQFF	TGTGCCAGCACCTCGGTGGGAGGTAACTACAATGAGCAGTTCTTC
NA	14	TRBV5-1	NA	TRBJ1-5	CASSLEAGNQPQHF	TGCGCCAGCAGCTTGGAGGCAGGTAATCAGCCCCAGCATTTT
few	13	TRBV7-2	NA	TRBJ1-1	CASSLTGNTEAFF	TGTGCCAGCAGCTTAACAGGGAACACTGAAGCTTTCTTT
NA	14	TRBV5-1	NA	TRBJ2-3	CASSFRSIADTQYF	TGCGCCAGCAGCTTCCGAAGTATAGCAGATACGCAGTATTTT
NA	13	TRBV5-1	NA	TRBJ1-1	CASSSQHDTEAFF	TGCGCCAGCAGCTCACAGCATGACACTGAAGCTTTCTTT
NA	16	TRBV7-2	NA	TRBJ2-7	CASSLVMSGEAYEQYF	TGTGCCAGCAGCTTAGTAATGTCAGGGGAAGCCTACGAGCAGTACTTC
NA	16	TRBV4-3	NA	TRBJ1-2	CASSQNRGKEAYGYTF	TGCGCCAGCAGCCAAAATAGAGGAAAGGAGGCCTATGGCTACACCTTC
NA	17	TRBV5-6	NA	TRBJ1-4	CASSLVNLTKSNEKLFF	TGTGCCAGCAGCTTGGTAAACCTCACGAAATCCAATGAAAAACTGTTTTTT
NA	13	TRBV7-9	NA	TRBJ2-3	CASSLTGPDTQYF	TGTGCCAGCAGCTTAACAGGGCCGGATACGCAGTATTTT
NA	15	TRBV4-1	NA	TRBJ1-4	CASSQGGGTNEKLFF	TGCGCCAGCAGCCAAGGGGGGGGAACTAATGAAAAACTGTTTTTT
NA	14	TRBV7-2	TRBD1	TRBJ2-7	CASSPRTGTYEQYF	TGTGCCAGCAGCCCGAGGACAGGGACCTACGAGCAGTACTTC
NA	16	TRBV6-1	TRBD2	TRBJ2-1	CASSETATSGPNEQFF	TGTGCCAGCAGTGAAACGGCGACTAGCGGCCCCAATGAGCAGTTCTTC
NA	19	TRBV7-2	TRBD2	TRBJ2-4	CASSLDYPGGQLAKNIQYF	TGTGCCAGCAGCTTAGACTACCCGGGGGGGCAGTTGGCCAAAAACATTCAGTACTTC
NA	13	TRBV19	NA	TRBJ1-5	CASSTEINQPQHF	TGTGCCAGTAGTACGGAGATCAATCAGCCCCAGCATTTT
NA	16	TRBV5-8	NA	TRBJ2-3	CASSFIPLQAGDTQYF	TGTGCCAGCAGCTTTATTCCCCTTCAGGCGGGGGATACGCAGTATTTT
NA	14	TRBV18	NA	TRBJ2-7	CASSRGGLVYEQYF	TGTGCCAGCTCACGAGGGGGGTTGGTCTACGAGCAGTACTTC
NA	14	TRBV6-5	NA	TRBJ1-6	CASSYSPDNSPLHF	TGTGCCAGCAGTTACTCGCCGGATAATTCACCCCTCCACTTT